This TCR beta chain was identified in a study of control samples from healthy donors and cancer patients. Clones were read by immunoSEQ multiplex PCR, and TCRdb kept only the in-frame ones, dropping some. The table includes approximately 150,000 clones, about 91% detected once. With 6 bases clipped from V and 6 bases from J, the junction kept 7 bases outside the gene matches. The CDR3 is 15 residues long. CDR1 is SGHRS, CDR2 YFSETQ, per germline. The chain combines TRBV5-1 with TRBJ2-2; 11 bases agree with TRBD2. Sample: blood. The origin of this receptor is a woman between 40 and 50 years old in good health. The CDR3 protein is CASISGLAVPGELFF. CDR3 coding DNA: TGCGCCAGCATCTCGGGACTAGCGGTCCCCGGGGAGCTGTTTTTT.